This record covers a single TCR beta chain. The data were taken from a study of blood T cell repertoires in COVID-19. Trimming took off 5 bases at V and 0 bases at J, with 7 bases between the two ends. This CDR3 is built from 13 residues. From germline, CDR1 is SGHNT and CDR2 YENEEA. Libraries were prepared by immunoSEQ multiplex PCR; TCRdb keeps only in-frame clonotypes and omits some of them. The sample yields roughly 70,000 clones, about four fifths seen once. Sequences were obtained from peripheral blood. The chain couples TRBV11-3 to TRBJ1-1; unclear D gene. This clonotype originated in an older man with acute or convalescent COVID-19. CDR3 protein: CASSPRMNTEAFF. The CDR3 DNA follows: TGTGCCAGCAGCCCCCGTATGAACACTGAAGCTTTCTTT.